Listed here are 3 T cell receptor beta chains from one sample, sequenced in a study of shared clonotypes between healthy human individuals. Profiled with immunoSEQ multiplex PCR; TCRdb holds only in-frame clones, not every one. The profile covers approximately 1.9 million clones, with just over 90% appearing a single time and about 1.6% taken by the ten largest. Naive CD8 isolation took CD45RO-negative cells positively selected for CCR7 and excluded terminally differentiated effector memory CD45RA+ cells. The sequenced material came from naive CD8+ T cells from PBMCs. These receptors were collected from a man aged 18 to 29 in good health. Some clones in this sample may be carry-over from other donors' samples.

This clone was counted between two and nine times. This chain links TRBV4-1 with TRBJ1-5, with TRBD1 matching over 8 bases. The CDR3 sequence is 15 residues long. Germline-derived CDR1 and CDR2 are MGHRA and YSYEKL. V gave up 5 bases and J gave up 6 bases; unmatched junction bases: 9. CDR3 sequence: CASSGRGQAGQPQHF. The CDR3 DNA reads TGCGCCAGCAGCGGGAGGGGACAGGCAGGTCAGCCCCAGCATTTT.

The chain couples TRBV10-3 to TRBJ2-7; TRBD1 is a possible D gene (7 bases). This CDR3 is 13 amino acids long. Trimming shortened V by 6 bases and J by 5 bases, and 14 bases separated the two germline ends. Germline values: CDR1 ENHRY, CDR2 SYGVKD. CDR3 region: CAIRGGGIDEQYF. The CDR3 DNA reads as TGTGCCATCAGAGGAGGGGGCATCGACGAGCAGTACTTC.

The V call is TRBV7-8, the J call TRBJ2-7; D perhaps matches TRBD1 (5 bases). The CDR3 contains 13 residues. In germline, CDR1 is SGHVS, CDR2 FQNEAQ. V lost 0 bases to trimming and J lost 6 bases, with 9 bases between them. The CDR3 nucleotides are TGTGCCAGCAGCTTAGCGCAGGGTGGCGAGCAGTACTTC. Translating gives CASSLAQGGEQYF.